This T cell receptor (beta chain) emerged from a study of blood T cell repertoires in COVID-19. On the study more broadly: Collection of acute and convalescent COVID-19 samples took place in the United States, Italy and Spain. From T cells, B-cell-depleted T cells, or PBMCs came the material, which was cDNA or gDNA.

Produced via immunoSEQ multiplex PCR; TCRdb's table is partial and in-frame only. The sample lists approximately 150,000 clones, 87% seen once, with around 1.5% in the top ten. Trimming took off 5 bases at V and 5 bases at J, with 16 bases between the two ends. Germline V lookup: CDR1 SGHAT, CDR2 FQNNGV. The length of the CDR3 is 15 residues. The clonotype comes from a woman in her forties or fifties with acute or convalescent COVID-19. The rearrangement links TRBV11-2 to TRBJ2-1; tentatively, D is TRBD1 (6 bases). Specimen: peripheral blood. Here the CDR3 DNA reads TGTGCCAGCAGCATCGAGGTAGGGGGACACAATGAGCAGTTCTTC. It encodes CASSIEVGGHNEQFF.